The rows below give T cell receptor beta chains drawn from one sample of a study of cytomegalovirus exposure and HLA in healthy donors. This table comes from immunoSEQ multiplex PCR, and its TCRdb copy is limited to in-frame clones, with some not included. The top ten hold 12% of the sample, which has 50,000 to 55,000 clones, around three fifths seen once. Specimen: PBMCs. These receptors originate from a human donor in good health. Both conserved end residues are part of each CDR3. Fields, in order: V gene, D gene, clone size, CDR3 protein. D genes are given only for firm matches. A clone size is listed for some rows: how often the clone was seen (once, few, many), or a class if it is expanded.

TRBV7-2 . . CASSLAGIRVGSDTQYF
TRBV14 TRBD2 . CASSPQTGRGGYNEQFF
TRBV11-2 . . CASSLGLLNEQFF
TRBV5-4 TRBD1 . CASSQTGPSYNEQFF
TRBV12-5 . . CASALTPTSYEQYF
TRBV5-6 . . CSSSTWDIAYEQYF
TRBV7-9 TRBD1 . CASSSQGSGTEAFF
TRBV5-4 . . CASSEGLGNTIYF
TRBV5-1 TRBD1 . CASSEGQAYEQYF
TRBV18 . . CASSPNTPGGSFHTEAFF
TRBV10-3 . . CAIRAITGYEQYF
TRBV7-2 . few CASSLGGGRDNEQFF
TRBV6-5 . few CASTLPGDQYNEQFF
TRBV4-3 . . CASSQGQVVEKLFF
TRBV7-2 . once CASSSTGGSPLHF
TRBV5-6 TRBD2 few CASSRGMGGLTYEQYF
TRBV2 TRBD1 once CASSGQGAYYGYTF
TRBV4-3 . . CASSQDRDWVYEQYF
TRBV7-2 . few CASSLVLPPYEQYF
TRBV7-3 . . CASSPGLDYGYTF
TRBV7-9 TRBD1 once CASGLVRTGSGETQYF
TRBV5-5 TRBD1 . CASSPGQGVNGYTF
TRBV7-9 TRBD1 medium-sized CASSVGQGFYNSPLHF